Sequencing of this T cell receptor beta chain was carried out in a study of T-cell memory formation after mild COVID-19. 5'RACE with constant-segment primers yielded barcoded, UMI-tagged TCR alpha and TCR beta cDNA libraries. TCRdb processed the 5' RACE reads anew with MiXCR; each CDR3 protein has one entry. There are over 500,000 distinct CDR3 sequences in the sample; roughly a sixth occur only once, and roughly 7.7% lies in the top ten. In this sample, this clonotype turned up a few times. Its antigen is currently unknown. Study-wide results and limits: Nothing confirmed that second-wave clones peaking on day 37 were specific for SARS-CoV-2.

The germline gives CDR1 SEHNR, CDR2 FQNEAQ (reference sequence). V was pared by 3 bases and J by 4 bases, with 3 bases of the junction left unmatched. This CDR3 has 15 amino acids. The sample was PBMCs or a T cell subset sorted from them (not recorded which). This sequence was found in an adult woman who had mild COVID-19 (a few samples of this study predate the infection). Cell type and time point are not known. The V gene is TRBV7-9, the J gene TRBJ2-3; the match to TRBD2 covers 11 bases. This CDR3 is CASSFSSGGPDTQYF. DNA for the CDR3: TGTGCCAGCAGCTTCTCTAGCGGGGGGCCAGATACGCAGTATTTT.